The clone carrying this T cell receptor (beta chain) appeared many times. To make TCR beta libraries, researchers used iRepertoire HTBI primers and Arm-PCR of CDR3 regions. TCRdb processed the multiplex PCR reads anew with MiXCR; each CDR3 protein has one entry. The sample holds 450,000 to 500,000 distinct CDR3 sequences, about a sixth seen once. The record originates from a study of regulatory T cells in long-lasting Graves disease. Across the whole study: Duration of antithyroid drug therapy among newly diagnosed Graves' patients was under 3 months.

V lost 3 bases to trimming and J lost 8 bases, with 5 bases between them. This CDR3 comprises 11 residues. Germline V lookup: CDR1 MDHEN, CDR2 SYDVKM. Time point in this sample: newly diagnosed GD, antithyroid drugs for less than 3 months. PBMC RNA served as the TCR library source. These same records also appear under a second study, on T cells in Graves' hyperthyroidism and ophthalmopathy. That work states: The study based diagnoses on clinical symptoms, serum thyroxine and TRAb, thyroid ultrasound and orbital computed tomography. In the first-round RT-PCR of the TCR CDR3, the HTBI primer set was used. Stable hyperthyroidism was separated from ophthalmopathy by a model based on 13 V-J features.

This TCR derives from a man between 40 and 49 years old with Graves disease. The V call is TRBV28, the J call TRBJ2-1; no definite D call. This sample comprised peripheral blood mononuclear cells (PBMCs), obtained at new diagnosis, from a patient treated with antithyroid drugs. The CDR3 region is CASSFRDEQFF. As DNA, the CDR3 is TGTGCCAGCAGTTTTAGAGATGAGCAGTTCTTC.